These 14 T cell receptor beta chains originate from one sample sequenced in a study of cytomegalovirus exposure and HLA in healthy donors. With 60 Vbeta and 13 Jbeta primers, the PCR was carried out. The assay was immunoSEQ multiplex PCR, and TCRdb's table has in-frame clones only and misses some. This sample carries more than 95,000 clones, approximately 75% of them seen once, and the ten largest clones take around 5.2%. Sequencing was performed on PBMCs. These receptors all stem from a man aged 50-60 years in good health and CMV-seropositive.

The CDR3 reads CASSETTGGAGKLFF. CDR3 coding DNA: TGTGCCAGCAGCGAAACAACAGGGGGCGCGGGAAAACTGTTTTTT. The chain has TRBV5-4 and TRBJ1-4, with 9 bases that match TRBD1. The trim removed 4 bases at V and 10 bases at J, leaving 11 bases unmatched. Germline CDR1 is SGHNT and CDR2 is YYREEE (reference sequence). The CDR3 runs to 15 residues. Full variable domain (rest looked up from reference TRBV5-4 and TRBJ1-4): ETGVTQSPTHLIKTRGQQVTLRCSSQSGHNTVSWYQQALGQGPQFIFQYYREEENGRGNFPPRFSGLQFPNYSSELNVNALELDDSALYLCASSETTGGAGKLFFGSGTQLSVL.

The chain employs TRBV9 and TRBJ2-1, with a possible D match to TRBD2 (7 bases). Germline V gives CDR1 SGDLS, CDR2 YYNGEE. V shed 4 bases and J shed 5 bases, with 19 bases lying between them. The CDR3 runs 16 residues. CDR3 nucleotides: TGTGCCAGCAGCTCCCCTCCCGGGGGGCGGGACAATGAGCAGTTCTTC. Residues: CASSSPPGGRDNEQFF.

The rearrangement links TRBV5-6 to TRBJ2-1; a possible D gene is TRBD1 (6 bases). The V end was cut by 3 bases, the J end by 3 bases, with 10 bases between. CDR3 size: 14 residues. Germline V gives CDR1 SGHDT, CDR2 YYEEEE. CDR3 nucleotides: TGTGCCAGCAGCTCCCGGGACAACTACAATGAGCAGTTCTTC. As protein: CASSSRDNYNEQFF. The variable domain in full, with the rest retrieved from reference TRBV5-6 and TRBJ2-1, is DAGVTQSPTHLIKTRGQQVTLRCSPKSGHDTVSWYQQALGQGPQFIFQYYEEEERQRGNFPDRFSGHQFPNYSSELNVNALLLGDSALYLCASSSRDNYNEQFFGPGTRLTVL.

This clone has only a few counts. V is TRBV27 and J is TRBJ1-1; TRBD1 matches 8 bases. The CDR3 loop spans 14 amino acids. V was clipped by 4 bases and J by 10 bases; unmatched bases: 11. Germline V gene sequence: CDR1 MNHEY, CDR2 SMNVEV (reference sequence). The CDR3: CASSSGGQGRLAFF. In nucleotides, the CDR3 is TGTGCCAGCAGTTCTGGTGGACAGGGTCGGTTAGCTTTCTTT.

This rearrangement joins TRBV19 to TRBJ2-5; TRBD1 matches at 8 bases. V lost 6 bases and J lost 5; bases outside the gene matches: 14. Germline V gene data show CDR1 as LNHDA and CDR2 as SQIVND (reference sequence). The CDR3 totals 16 residues. The CDR3 DNA reads TGTGCCAGTAGCGACAGGGGTCATGAGTTATGGGAGACCCAGTACTTC. This sequence encodes CASSDRGHELWETQYF.

The rearrangement links TRBV7-8 to TRBJ1-1; weak D call: TRBD1 (5 bases). The CDR3 consists of 17 residues. Deletions cut 1 base from V and 0 bases from J, with 15 bases between. Looked up from germline, CDR1 is SGHVS and CDR2 is FQNEAQ. The CDR3 DNA is TGTGCCAGCAGCTTAGGGGGGGACGGTATTTTGAACACTGAAGCTTTCTTT. This encodes CASSLGGDGILNTEAFF.

This chain joins TRBV9 and TRBJ1-2; 7 nucleotides line up with TRBD1. CDR1 SGDLS and CDR2 YYNGEE come from the germline V gene. The V and J ends lost 4 bases and 1 base, in that order; junction bases with no gene match: 13. The length of the CDR3 is 17 residues. CDR3: CASSTRDSLPVNYGYTF. CDR3 nucleotides: TGTGCCAGCAGCACCCGGGACAGTCTTCCCGTTAACTATGGCTACACCTTC.

V is TRBV5-1 and J is TRBJ2-7, with 7 nucleotides matching TRBD1. Germline V gene data show CDR1 as SGHRS and CDR2 as YFSETQ. The CDR3 contains 15 residues. With 5 bases clipped from V and 0 bases from J, the junction kept 8 bases outside the gene matches. The chain's CDR3 is CASRETGTTSYEQYF. Written as DNA, the CDR3 is TGCGCCAGCAGAGAGACAGGGACAACCTCCTACGAGCAGTACTTC.

The rearrangement joins TRBV18 to TRBJ1-6, with unresolved D. The V end was cut by 2 bases, the J end by 5 bases, with 13 bases between. Per the germline V gene, CDR1 is KGHSH and CDR2 is LQKENI. The CDR3 has 16 amino acids. This chain's CDR3 is CASSPESTGNNSPLHF. CDR3 in DNA: TGTGCCAGCTCACCAGAGTCAACCGGGAATAATTCACCCCTCCACTTT.

The CDR3 is CASSTRGNSPLHF. As DNA, the CDR3 is TGTGCCAGCAGTACCAGGGGCAATTCACCCCTCCACTTT. V and J are TRBV6-5 and TRBJ1-6, with D tentatively TRBD1 (6 bases). Trimming took off 5 bases at V and 7 bases at J, with 9 bases between the two ends. The CDR3 totals 13 residues. Looked up from germline, CDR1 is MNHEY and CDR2 is SVGAGI.

Only one count was recorded for this clone. The chain joins TRBV5-1 to TRBJ2-2, with 11 nucleotides matching TRBD1. CDR3 size: 16 residues. Trimming at V came to 4 bases and at J to 4 bases, leaving 6 bases not matched to a gene. Germline V gene lookup returns CDR1 SGHRS and CDR2 YFSETQ. The CDR3 DNA follows: TGCGCCAGCAGCCCAGGACAGGGGGCCGGCACCGGGGAGCTGTTTTTT. Its translation: CASSPGQGAGTGELFF.

The chain combines TRBV6-5 with TRBJ2-7; 10 bases line up with TRBD2. This CDR3 has 15 residues. The germline V gene encodes CDR1 MNHEY and CDR2 SVGAGI. After removal of 6 bases from V and 3 bases from J, the junction contained 8 bases not matched to a gene. Here the CDR3 DNA reads TGTGCCAGCAGCCTTAGCGGGGGGTTCGTCTACGAGCAGTACTTC. Its translation is CASSLSGGFVYEQYF.

The chain uses TRBV20-1 and TRBJ1-2; no firm D call. The CDR3 is made up of 11 amino acids. V lost 1 base to trimming and J lost 4 bases, with 4 bases between them. The germline V gene encodes CDR1 DFQATT and CDR2 SNEGSKA (reference sequence). CDR3 nucleotides: TGCAGTGCTAGAGCGGGCTATGGCTACACCTTC. Translating gives CSARAGYGYTF.

The chain has TRBV9 and TRBJ2-2; TRBD2 matches 9 bases. Per the germline V gene, CDR1 is SGDLS and CDR2 is YYNGEE. The CDR3 runs 21 residues. J gave up 5 bases and V 0 bases, and 20 bases lay outside the gene matches. The CDR3 loop reads CASSVDRVLAGNPRGTGELFF. CDR3 DNA sequence: TGTGCCAGCAGCGTAGACAGGGTCCTAGCGGGAAATCCCAGGGGGACCGGGGAGCTGTTTTTT.